This T cell receptor (beta chain) was profiled in a study of molecular identifiers for immune sequencing clone quantification. Study observations and caveats: Reportedly, one cell's Jurkat TCR RNA was detected within 1,200,000 naive CD8 cells.

Naive CD8 libraries came from about 19,000 to 1,100,000 sorted cells with 10%, 30% or 50% RNA. Naive CD8 T cells were picked out by sorting for CD8+CD4-CCR7+CD45RA+. This clonotype was observed at least ten times. Antigen specificity is unknown. In germline, CDR1 is SGHTA, CDR2 FQGNSA. The V gene lost 5 bases and the J gene lost 7 bases, with 17 bases spanning the gap. The CDR3 spans 15 residues. Bulk libraries came from a prior protocol with listed TCR primers. MiXCR, run by TCRdb on the PCR reads, gives a single entry per CDR3 protein. The sample contains hundreds of thousands of distinct CDR3 sequences, approximately 24% of which appear only once.

The receptor comes from a human donor in good health. Some libraries in this study had Jurkat cell RNA spiked in. V gene TRBV7-2 combines with J gene TRBJ2-2; D is tentatively TRBD1 or TRBD2 (7 bases each). The source material was naive CD8+ T cells from blood, with Jurkat cell RNA spiked in. As for subset: FACS-sorted CD8+CD4-CCR7+CD45RA+ naive T cells. CDR3 amino acids: CASSPSQGGGGELFF. Here the CDR3 DNA reads TGTGCCAGCAGCCCATCCCAGGGGGGGGGCGGGGAGCTGTTTTTT.